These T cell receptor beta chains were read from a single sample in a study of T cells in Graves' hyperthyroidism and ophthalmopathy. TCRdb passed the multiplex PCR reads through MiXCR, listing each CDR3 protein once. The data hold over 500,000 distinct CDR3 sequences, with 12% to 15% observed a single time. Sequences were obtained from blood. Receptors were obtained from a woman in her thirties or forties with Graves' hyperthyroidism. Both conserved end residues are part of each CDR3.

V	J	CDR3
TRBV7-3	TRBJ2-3	CASSLGVLDTQYF
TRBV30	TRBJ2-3	CAWMTGRTQYF
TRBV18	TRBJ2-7	CASSPGAGDTYEQYF
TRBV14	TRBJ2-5	CASSQGQRRQETQYF
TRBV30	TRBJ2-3	CAWSEYPPGLLIQDTQYF
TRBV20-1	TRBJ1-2	CSAGHNYGYTF
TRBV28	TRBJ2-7	CASSKKAYEQYF
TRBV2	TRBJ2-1	CASMTSGTNEQFF
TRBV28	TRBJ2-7	CASTRTGGDYEQYF
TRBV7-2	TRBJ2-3	CASSLVGQTSTDTQYF